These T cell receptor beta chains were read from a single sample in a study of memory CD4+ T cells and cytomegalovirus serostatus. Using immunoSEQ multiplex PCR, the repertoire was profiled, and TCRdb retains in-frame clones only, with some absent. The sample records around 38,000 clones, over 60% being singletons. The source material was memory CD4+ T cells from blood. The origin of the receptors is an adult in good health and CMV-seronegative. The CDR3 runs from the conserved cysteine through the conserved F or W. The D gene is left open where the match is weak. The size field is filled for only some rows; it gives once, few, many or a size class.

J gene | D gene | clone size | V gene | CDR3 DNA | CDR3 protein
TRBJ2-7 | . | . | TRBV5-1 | TGCGCCAGCAGCTTGGTTGTGGGAGCTTTAAACGAGCAGTACTTC | CASSLVVGALNEQYF
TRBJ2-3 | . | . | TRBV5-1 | TGCGCCAGCAGCTTGGAACCAACAACGGATACGCAGTATTTT | CASSLEPTTDTQYF
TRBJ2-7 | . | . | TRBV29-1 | TGCAGCGTTGACTATAACGACGAGCAGTACTTC | CSVDYNDEQYF
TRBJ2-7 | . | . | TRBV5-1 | TGCCCGCATGACAGCACAGGGTGCTACGAGCAGTACTTC | CPHDSTGCYEQYF
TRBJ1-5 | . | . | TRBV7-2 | TGTGCCAGCAGCTCCGGACAGCATAGCAATCAGCCCCAGCATTTT | CASSSGQHSNQPQHF
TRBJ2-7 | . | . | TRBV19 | TGTGCCAGTAGTACTTATCTGAGCTCCTACGAGCAGTACTTC | CASSTYLSSYEQYF
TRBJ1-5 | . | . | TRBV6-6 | TGTGCCAGCAGAGGGGACTTGAATCAGCCCCAGCATTTT | CASRGDLNQPQHF
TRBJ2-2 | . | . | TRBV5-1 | TGCGCCAGCAGCCAGGCGGGACCGAACACCGGGGAGCTGTTTTTT | CASSQAGPNTGELFF
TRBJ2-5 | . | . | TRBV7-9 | TGTGCCAGCAGCTCCGAAGACAGTCCCCCTAGGACCCAGTACTTC | CASSSEDSPPRTQYF
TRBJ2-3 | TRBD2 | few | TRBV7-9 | TGTGCCAGCAGCCGTCGGGGACTAGCAGAGGCAGATACGCAGTATTTT | CASSRRGLAEADTQYF
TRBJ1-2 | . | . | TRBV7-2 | TGTGCCAGCAGTCCCAACGTGCAGGATGGCTACACCTTC | CASSPNVQDGYTF
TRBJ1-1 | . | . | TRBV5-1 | TGCGCCAGCAGCTTGTTCGTAGGGAAGAACACTGAAGCTTTCTTT | CASSLFVGKNTEAFF
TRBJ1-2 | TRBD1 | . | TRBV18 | TGTGCCAGCTCACCGCCGGACAGGGCAGGCTATGGCTACACCTTC | CASSPPDRAGYGYTF
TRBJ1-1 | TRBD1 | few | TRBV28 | TGTGCCAGCAGTTCCATCGGACAGGGGGTAACTGAAGCTTTCTTT | CASSSIGQGVTEAFF
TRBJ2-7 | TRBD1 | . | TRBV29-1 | TGCAGCGCAAGGACAGGCGCCGTCGGGGAGCAGTACTTC | CSARTGAVGEQYF
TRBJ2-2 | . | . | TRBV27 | TGTGCCAGCAGTTTACCGAACACCGGGGAGCTGTTTTTT | CASSLPNTGELFF
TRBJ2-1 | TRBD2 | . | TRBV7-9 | TGTGCCAGCAGCCCAGGGACTAGCGGCCTCTACAATGAGCAGTTCTTC | CASSPGTSGLYNEQFF
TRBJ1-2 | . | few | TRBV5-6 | TGTGCCAGCACTCCCGAGAGGCGTAACTATGGCTACACCTTC | CASTPERRNYGYTF
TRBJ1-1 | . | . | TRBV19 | TGTGCCAGTAGTCTGGGGACCGTGAACACTGAAGCTTTCTTT | CASSLGTVNTEAFF
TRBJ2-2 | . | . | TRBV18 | TGTGCCAGCTCACCACTACTGGGCGCGAACACCGGGGAGCTGTTTTTT | CASSPLLGANTGELFF
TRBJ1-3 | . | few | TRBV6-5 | TGTGCCAGCAGGGGCCTGGGAAACACCATATATTTT | CASRGLGNTIYF
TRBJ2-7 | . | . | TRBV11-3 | TGTGCCAGCAGCTTAGCCGAACAGGGAGGGTCCTACGAGCAGTACTTC | CASSLAEQGGSYEQYF
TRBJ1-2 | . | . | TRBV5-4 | TGTGCCAGCAGCTTGATGGGGCGCAACTATGGCTACACCTTC | CASSLMGRNYGYTF
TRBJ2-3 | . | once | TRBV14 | TGTGCCAGCAGCCAAAATGTGGGCGATACGCAGTATTTT | CASSQNVGDTQYF
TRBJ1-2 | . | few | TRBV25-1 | TGTGCCAGCAGTGAACAGGAGTCAGGCTACACCTTC | CASSEQESGYTF
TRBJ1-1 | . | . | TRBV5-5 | TGTGCCAGCAGCTTGCCTACCCTGAACACTGAAGCTTTCTTT | CASSLPTLNTEAFF
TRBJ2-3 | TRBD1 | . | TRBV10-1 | TGCGCCAGCAGTGAGTCACAGGGGAGCACAGATACGCAGTATTTT | CASSESQGSTDTQYF
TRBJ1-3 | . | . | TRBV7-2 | TGTGCCAGCAGCTTTGGACAGAGTCCTGGAAACACCATATATTTT | CASSFGQSPGNTIYF
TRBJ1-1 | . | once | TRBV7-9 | TGTGCCAGCAGCTCGTCCAGGGTTTTGAGCACTGAAGCTTTCTTT | CASSSSRVLSTEAFF
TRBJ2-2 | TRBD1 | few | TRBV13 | TGTGCCAGCAGCTTACAGGGGGCGCGCACCGGGGAGCTGTTTTTT | CASSLQGARTGELFF
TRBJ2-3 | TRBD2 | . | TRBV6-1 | TGTGCCAGCAGTGAGTTTGGGACTAGCTCTGATACGCAGTATTTT | CASSEFGTSSDTQYF
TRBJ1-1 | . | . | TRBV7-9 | TGTGCCAGCAGCTTTGTAGGGGGCACTGAAGCTTTCTTT | CASSFVGGTEAFF
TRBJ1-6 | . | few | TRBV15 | TGTGCCACCAGCAGAGACGTCACTTCGGGGTCACCCCTCCACTTT | CATSRDVTSGSPLHF